The 31 T cell receptor beta chains given below trace back to one sample, sequenced in a study of blood T cell repertoires in COVID-19. Only in-frame clones appear in the TCRdb table, and some are missing; sequencing was by immunoSEQ multiplex PCR. The sample carries 150,000 to 200,000 clones, about 88% recorded once. Source material: peripheral blood. Every receptor here comes from a man aged 18 to 29 with acute or convalescent COVID-19.

The chain couples TRBV9 to TRBJ2-7; 9 positions match TRBD2. The CDR3 has 15 amino acids. Per the germline V gene, CDR1 is SGDLS and CDR2 is YYNGEE. V lost 1 base, J lost 0 bases, and 2 bases stayed unmatched. CDR3 sequence (DNA): TGTGCCAGCAGCGTAAGCGGGGGGAGCTCCTACGAGCAGTACTTC. Translated: CASSVSGGSSYEQYF.

V and J are TRBV5-4 and TRBJ1-1, with 8 nucleotides matching TRBD1. The CDR3 totals 15 residues. The ends lost 6 bases at V and 4 bases at J; junction bases unmatched: 11. The germline V gene has CDR1 SGHNT and CDR2 YYREEE (reference sequence). The CDR3 loop reads CASTPLAGGVTEAFF. DNA of the CDR3: TGTGCCAGCACCCCGCTAGCAGGGGGCGTCACTGAAGCTTTCTTT.

V and J are TRBV2 and TRBJ1-5; no firm D call. V shed 4 bases and J shed 0 bases, with 10 bases lying between them. CDR1 and CDR2 from the germline V gene are SNHLY and FYNNEI. The CDR3 has 15 amino acids. The CDR3 coding sequence is TGTGCCAGCAGTGGAGGGATTGATAGCAATCAGCCCCAGCATTTT. The encoded protein is CASSGGIDSNQPQHF.

This clone has more than one count but fewer than ten. The J gene is TRBJ1-3, the V gene TRBV6-5; D gene unclear. The V and J ends lost 0 bases and 4 bases respectively, with 10 bases between them. Germline V gives CDR1 MNHEY, CDR2 SVGAGI. The CDR3 has 15 amino acids. CDR3: CASSYSPIRGNTIYF. The CDR3 DNA sequence: TGTGCCAGCAGTTACTCACCCATCAGGGGAAACACCATATATTTT.

This clone was detected once. The gene calls are TRBV7-9 and TRBJ1-1; D is possibly TRBD1 (5 bases). This CDR3 comprises 15 residues. Trimming took 4 bases from V and 1 from J, leaving 13 bases between them. Germline V lookup: CDR1 SEHNR, CDR2 FQNEAQ (reference sequence). The CDR3 spells CASSSRGTGNTEAFF. The CDR3 coding sequence is TGTGCCAGCAGCTCGCGGGGTACAGGGAACACTGAAGCTTTCTTT.

This clone was seen a handful of times. The rearrangement uses TRBV7-9 and TRBJ2-5, with D tentatively TRBD2 (6 bases). Germline loops: CDR1 SEHNR, CDR2 FQNEAQ (reference sequence). V was clipped by 1 base and J by 5 bases, with 11 bases between them. The CDR3 covers 14 residues. The CDR3 spells CASSLVLEGETQYF. DNA for the CDR3: TGTGCCAGCAGCTTAGTTTTGGAGGGCGAGACCCAGTACTTC.

The chain uses TRBV7-2 and TRBJ2-7; 8 bases match TRBD1. Germline assignment: CDR1 SGHTA and CDR2 FQGNSA. The CDR3 is 16 amino acids. V lost 4 bases and J lost 6; bases outside the gene matches: 14. The CDR3 coding sequence is TGTGCCAGCAGCTCCAGGGGGACCGGACAGGGACGCGAGCAGTACTTC. It is translated as CASSSRGTGQGREQYF.

The V call is TRBV19, the J call TRBJ2-2; no definite D call. The CDR3 has 14 amino acids. Between the trimmed V and J ends, which lost 6 bases and 1 base, there was a span of 9 bases. Per germline, CDR1 LNHDA and CDR2 SQIVND (reference sequence). The CDR3: CASRGRLNTGELFF. The CDR3 DNA is TGTGCCAGTAGGGGCCGGCTGAACACCGGGGAGCTGTTTTTT.

The rearrangement uses TRBV5-1 and TRBJ1-4, with a possible D match to TRBD1 (6 bases). CDR1 and CDR2 from the germline V gene are SGHRS and YFSETQ. The CDR3 is 17 residues long. Trimming stripped 0 bases from V and 4 bases from J, with 16 bases between. This CDR3 reads CASSLGAGVLGNEKLFF. As DNA, the CDR3 is TGCGCCAGCAGCTTGGGGGCAGGGGTACTCGGTAATGAAAAACTGTTTTTT.

J is TRBJ1-2 and V is TRBV19; D might be TRBD1 (6 bases). The CDR3 is 13 residues long. Germline V gene sequence: CDR1 LNHDA, CDR2 SQIVND (reference sequence). Trimming took off 6 bases at V and 4 bases at J, with 12 bases between the two ends. The CDR3 DNA follows: TGTGCCAGTAGCAGGGGCGACACCTATGGCTACACCTTC. It yields the protein CASSRGDTYGYTF.

CDR3 in DNA: TGTGCCACCAGTGATCCCGGACTAGCGGGTTACAATGAGCAGTTCTTC. This gives the protein CATSDPGLAGYNEQFF. The chain employs TRBV24-1 and TRBJ2-1, with 11 bases matching TRBD2. After removal of 3 bases from V and 4 bases from J, the junction contained 4 bases not matched to a gene. This CDR3 is 16 amino acids long. Germline V gene sequence: CDR1 KGHDR, CDR2 SFDVKD.

J is TRBJ2-5 and V is TRBV24-1; 8 nucleotides agree with TRBD1. Germline-derived CDR1 and CDR2 are KGHDR and SFDVKD. Trimming cost V 5 bases and J 5 bases; bases outside gene matches: 3. The CDR3 contains 13 residues. The CDR3 region is CATSAGGGETQYF. CDR3 DNA sequence: TGTGCCACCAGTGCAGGGGGCGGCGAGACCCAGTACTTC.

Only a few counts were recorded for this clone. This chain joins TRBV9 and TRBJ1-1, with 8 bases matching TRBD1. CDR1 and CDR2 (germline): SGDLS, YYNGEE. The V gene end was trimmed by 4 bases and the J gene end by 4 bases; junction bases not matched to a gene: 6. The CDR3 has 14 amino acids. The DNA of the CDR3 is TGTGCCAGCAGCCACAATACAGGGGGCACTGAAGCTTTCTTT. Protein product: CASSHNTGGTEAFF.

The V gene is TRBV15, the J gene TRBJ1-1; TRBD1 is a possible D gene (6 bases). V gave up 6 bases and J gave up 3 bases, with 23 bases separating them. Germline V gene lookup returns CDR1 LNHNV and CDR2 YYDKDF (reference sequence). The CDR3 loop spans 17 amino acids. CDR3 sequence reads: CATRLDSLTGPYTEAFF. CDR3 DNA sequence: TGTGCCACCAGATTGGACTCTCTGACAGGACCCTACACTGAAGCTTTCTTT.

The rearrangement joins TRBV27 to TRBJ1-1, with D tentatively TRBD1 (6 bases). V was clipped by 0 bases and J by 1 base, with 9 bases between them. CDR1 and CDR2 from the germline V gene are MNHEY and SMNVEV (reference sequence). The CDR3 length is 15 residues. CDR3 sequence reads: CASSLSTGQNTEAFF. The CDR3 DNA follows: TGTGCCAGCAGTTTATCGACAGGTCAGAACACTGAAGCTTTCTTT.

The rearrangement uses TRBV2 and TRBJ1-1; unclear D gene. The CDR3 totals 14 residues. The V and J ends lost 4 bases and 0 bases respectively, with 9 bases between them. Germline CDR1 is SNHLY and CDR2 is FYNNEI. The CDR3 reads CASSVNTLNTEAFF. The CDR3, as DNA: TGTGCCAGCAGTGTTAACACCTTGAACACTGAAGCTTTCTTT. The complete variable domain, with remaining parts taken from reference TRBV2 and TRBJ1-1, reads EPEVTQTPSHQVTQMGQEVILRCVPISNHLYFYWYRQILGQKVEFLVSFYNNEISEKSEIFDDQFSVERPDGSNFTLKIRSTKLEDSAMYFCASSVNTLNTEAFFGQGTRLTVV.

The V and J genes are TRBV4-1 and TRBJ2-7; D might be TRBD2 (6 bases). Germline V CDR1 and CDR2: MGHRA, YSYEKL. This CDR3 spans 15 amino acids. V was cut by 3 bases and J by 3 bases, with 15 bases left in between. In nucleotides, the CDR3 is TGCGCCAGCAGCCAGGACGGCGGGGCTGTCTACGAGCAGTACTTC. This sequence encodes CASSQDGGAVYEQYF.

The chain carries TRBV30 and TRBJ1-1; the D gene is possibly TRBD1 (5 bases). Trimming removed 4 bases at V and 0 bases at J, with 12 bases between. This CDR3 contains 14 residues. The germline gives CDR1 GTSNPN, CDR2 SVGIG (reference sequence). This chain's CDR3 is CAWTRQHMNTEAFF. CDR3 sequence (DNA): TGTGCCTGGACCAGACAGCACATGAACACTGAAGCTTTCTTT.

The chain joins TRBV3-1 (or the pseudogene TRBV3-2) to TRBJ1-4; possible D gene TRBD1, 5 bases. The V gene's germline CDR1 is LGHDT and CDR2 YNNKEL (reference sequence). The CDR3 contains 14 residues. The V end lost 3 bases, the J end lost 5 bases, and 10 bases lay between the germline ends. The CDR3 region has the DNA TGTGCCAGCAGCCAGCGGGGCTCGAATGAAAAACTGTTTTTT. Residues: CASSQRGSNEKLFF.

The genes are TRBV6-1 and TRBJ1-1, with TRBD1 matching 9 bases. After removal of 1 base from V and 5 bases from J, the junction contained 5 bases not matched to a gene. Germline V lookup: CDR1 MNHNS, CDR2 SASEGT. The CDR3 has 15 amino acids. As DNA, the CDR3 is TGTGCCAGCAGTGAAGTCCCGACAGGGGGGACTGAAGCTTTCTTT. Translated, it gives CASSEVPTGGTEAFF.

This chain uses TRBV28 with TRBJ1-2, with D unresolved. The CDR3 totals 15 residues. From germline, CDR1 is MDHEN and CDR2 SYDVKM. V lost 3 bases and J lost 0, with 11 bases in between. The CDR3 DNA sequence: TGTGCCAGCAGTTTGACAACTCCAACTAACTATGGCTACACCTTC. This translates into CASSLTTPTNYGYTF.

V and J are TRBV11-3 and TRBJ1-1; D is perhaps TRBD1 (5 bases). The CDR3 runs 13 residues. Germline lookup yields CDR1 SGHNT and CDR2 YENEEA. Trimming left V 5 bases short and J 2 bases short, with 9 bases between. The CDR3 is CASSGGANTEAFF. CDR3 sequence (DNA): TGTGCCAGCAGCGGAGGGGCCAACACTGAAGCTTTCTTT.

The gene calls are TRBV27 and TRBJ2-3, with 11 bases fitting TRBD2. Trimming at V came to 5 bases and at J to 2 bases, leaving 6 bases not matched to a gene. Germline V gene lookup returns CDR1 MNHEY and CDR2 SMNVEV (reference sequence). The CDR3 is 16 residues long. CDR3: CASSRLAGPFTDTQYF. The CDR3 region has the DNA TGTGCCAGCAGTAGACTAGCGGGGCCGTTCACAGATACGCAGTATTTT.

The CDR3, as DNA: TGTGCCAGCAGTTACTCGGGAGGGGCGAATCAGCCCCAGCATTTT. Translation gives CASSYSGGANQPQHF. The V gene is TRBV6-5, the J gene TRBJ1-5, with D perhaps matching TRBD1 (5 bases). Trimming cost V 0 bases and J 4 bases, with 10 bases left between them. Per the germline V gene, CDR1 is MNHEY and CDR2 is SVGAGI. This CDR3 spans 15 amino acids.

The table lists this clone with a count of one. The chain links TRBV5-1 to TRBJ2-3; 7 bases are a match to TRBD1. This CDR3 has 16 amino acids. In germline, CDR1 is SGHRS, CDR2 YFSETQ. V shed 0 bases, J shed 2 bases, and the junction held 6 bases outside the gene matches. The chain's CDR3 is CASSLARTGYTDTQYF. As DNA, the CDR3 is TGCGCCAGCAGCTTGGCTCGGACAGGCTACACAGATACGCAGTATTTT.

The V call is TRBV24-1, the J call TRBJ2-2; 10 bases are shared with TRBD1. Germline V gene data show CDR1 as KGHDR and CDR2 as SFDVKD. J gave up 7 bases and V 5 bases, and 12 bases lay outside the gene matches. This CDR3 spans 17 amino acids. In nucleotides, the CDR3 is TGTGCCACCAGTGCCCAAACCGGGACAGGGGTTTTCGGGGAGCTGTTTTTT. It yields the protein CATSAQTGTGVFGELFF.

V and J are TRBV5-1 and TRBJ2-2, with 10 nucleotides matching TRBD1. The CDR3 contains 17 residues. With 8 bases clipped from V and 7 bases from J, the junction kept 17 bases outside the gene matches. Germline CDR1 SGHRS, CDR2 YFSETQ. CDR3 in DNA: TGCGCCAGTAAACTCAATCCCGGGACAGGGGTCGTCGGGGAGCTGTTTTTT. Its translation is CASKLNPGTGVVGELFF. Combining the CDR3 with reference TRBV5-1 and TRBJ2-2 gives the whole variable domain KAGVTQTPRYLIKTRGQQVTLSCSPISGHRSVSWYQQTPGQGLQFLFEYFSETQRNKGNFPGRFSGRQFSNSRSEMNVSTLELGDSALYLCASKLNPGTGVVGELFFGEGSRLTVL.

The chain combines TRBV29-1 with TRBJ1-2, with TRBD1 identical over 10 bases. The CDR3 runs 14 residues. The J segment lost 4 bases and the V segment lost 4 bases, leaving 6 bases of the junction unmatched. Germline V lookup: CDR1 SQVTM, CDR2 ANQGSEA. CDR3 coding DNA: TGCAGCGTTGTGGGGGACAGGGGAGGCTATGGCTACACCTTC. It encodes CSVVGDRGGYGYTF.

There are a few counts of this clone. The rearrangement uses TRBV6-2 or TRBV6-3 and TRBJ2-1; 10 bases are a match to TRBD2. J was trimmed by 7 bases and V by 6 bases; bases with no gene match: 9. Germline CDR1 reads MNHEY; CDR2 reads SVGEGT. The CDR3 extends over 15 amino acids. CDR3 sequence reads: CASSKSGGASNEQFF. The CDR3, as DNA: TGTGCCAGCAGCAAAAGCGGGGGGGCTTCTAATGAGCAGTTCTTC.

The chain has TRBV12-5 and TRBJ1-2, with a weak D call TRBD1 (6 bases). This CDR3 is 15 amino acids long. V gave up 4 bases and J gave up 6 bases, with 18 bases separating them. From germline, CDR1 is LGHNT and CDR2 FRNRAP. CDR3 nucleotides: TGTGCTAGTGGTTCCCGGACAGCAGGAAAGAATGGCTACACCTTC. It yields the protein CASGSRTAGKNGYTF.

J is TRBJ2-2 and V is TRBV27; 9 nucleotides agree with TRBD1. CDR3 length equals 15 residues. After removal of 4 bases from V and 5 bases from J, the junction contained 5 bases not matched to a gene. Germline CDR1 is MNHEY and CDR2 is SMNVEV (reference sequence). The CDR3 loop reads CASSSGTGTTGELFF. CDR3 coding DNA: TGTGCCAGCAGTTCAGGGACAGGGACTACCGGGGAGCTGTTTTTT.